This T cell receptor beta chain was captured in a study of T cells in Graves' hyperthyroidism and ophthalmopathy. Study conclusions and caveats: With a median lead of 6.5 months before onset, the model predicted ophthalmopathy.

The PBMCs had their origin in more than 9.5 ml of fresh peripheral blood. In this sample, this clonotype turned up many times. Its antigen is not identified. The TCR beta CDR3 regions underwent amplification using RNA transcripts as the source. The HTBI primer set served for first-round RT-PCR of the TCR CDR3. TCRdb re-analysed the multiplex PCR reads in MiXCR, keeping a single row per CDR3 protein. Altogether around 350,000 distinct CDR3 sequences are present, about 13% being singletons, with the ten largest covering around a tenth. V was pared by 3 bases and J by 1 base, with 6 bases between. CDR1 is SGHAT, CDR2 FQDESV, per germline (reference sequence). CDR3 length: 13 residues.

What was sequenced was blood. This clonotype was sampled from a young woman with Graves' hyperthyroidism. The chain combines TRBV11-1 with TRBJ1-1; D remains unclear. The chain's CDR3 is CASSFFRNTEAFF. In DNA form, the CDR3 reads TGTGCCAGCAGCTTCTTCAGGAACACTGAAGCTTTCTTT.